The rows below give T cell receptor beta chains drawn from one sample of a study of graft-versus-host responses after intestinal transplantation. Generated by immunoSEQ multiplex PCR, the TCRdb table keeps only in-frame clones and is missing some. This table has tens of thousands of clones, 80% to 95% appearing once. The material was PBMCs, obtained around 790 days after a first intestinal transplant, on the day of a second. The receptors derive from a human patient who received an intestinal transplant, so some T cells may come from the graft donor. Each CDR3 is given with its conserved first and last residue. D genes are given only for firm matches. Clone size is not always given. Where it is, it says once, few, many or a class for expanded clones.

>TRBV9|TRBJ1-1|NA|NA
TGTGCCAGCAGCGTTCAGGCGGGGACTGAAGCTTTCTTT
CASSVQAGTEAFF
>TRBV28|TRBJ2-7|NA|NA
TGTGCCAGCACCGAGCACCCCCAAACATCTTACGAGCAGTACTTC
CASTEHPQTSYEQYF
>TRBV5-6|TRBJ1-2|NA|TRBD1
TGTGCCAGCAGCTTAAGAGGGGGCCGAGGCTACACCTTC
CASSLRGGRGYTF
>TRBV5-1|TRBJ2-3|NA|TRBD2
TGCGCCAGCAGCTTGGGGAGGACGGGAGGGATGACAGATACGCAGTATTTT
CASSLGRTGGMTDTQYF
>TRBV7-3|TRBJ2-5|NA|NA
TGTGCCAGCAGCCCTACCGGAGAGACCCAGTACTTC
CASSPTGETQYF
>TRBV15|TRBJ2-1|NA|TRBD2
TGTGCCACCAGCAGATCACTAGCGGGAGGGCAGGCTGAGCAGTTCTTC
CATSRSLAGGQAEQFF
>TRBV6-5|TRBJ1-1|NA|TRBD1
TGTGCCAGCAGTCGGACAGGGGATACTGAAGCTTTCTTT
CASSRTGDTEAFF
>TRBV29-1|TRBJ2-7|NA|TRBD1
TGCAGCGTTGAAGTGGACAGGGGTGGCACCTACGAGCAGTACTTC
CSVEVDRGGTYEQYF
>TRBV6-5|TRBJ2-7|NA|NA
TGTGCCAGCAGCCCTACAGGGAACGAGCAGTACTTC
CASSPTGNEQYF
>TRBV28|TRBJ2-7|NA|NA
TGTGCCAGCGGATCCCCGGGGAGCTCCTACGAGCAGTACTTC
CASGSPGSSYEQYF
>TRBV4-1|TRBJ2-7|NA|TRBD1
TGCGCCAGCAGCCCCCAAAGACAGGGCACCTACGAGCAGTACTTC
CASSPQRQGTYEQYF
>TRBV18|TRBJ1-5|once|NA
TGTGCCAGCTCACCACAAGGGAATCAGCCCCAGCATTTT
CASSPQGNQPQHF
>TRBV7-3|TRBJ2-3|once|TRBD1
TGTGCCAGCAGCAAGTACAGGGGCCTCACAGATACGCAGTATTTT
CASSKYRGLTDTQYF
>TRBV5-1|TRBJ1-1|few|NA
TGCGCCAGCAGCTGGGGTTCTCCAAGGACTGAAGCTTTCTTT
CASSWGSPRTEAFF
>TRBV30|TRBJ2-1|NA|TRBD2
TGTGCCTGGAGTAAGGACAGGGGGACTAGCGGGAGACACTACAATGAGCAGTTCTTC
CAWSKDRGTSGRHYNEQFF
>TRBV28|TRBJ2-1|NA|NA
TGTGCCGCCCTCAGGGCTACGGGAAGGAGTGAGCAGTTCTTC
CAALRATGRSEQFF
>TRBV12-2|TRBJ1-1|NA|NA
TGTGCAAGTCGCTTTAGTCCCGGGGGCATTGGGAACACTGAAGCTTTCTTT
CASRFSPGGIGNTEAFF
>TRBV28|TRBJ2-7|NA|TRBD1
TGTGCCAGCAGCGACAATGGGCCGGGACAGGGACTCTACGAGCAGCACTTC
CASSDNGPGQGLYEQHF
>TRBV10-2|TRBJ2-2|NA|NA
TGCGCCAGCAGTCAACAAGTGAACACCGGGGAGCTGTTTTTT
CASSQQVNTGELFF
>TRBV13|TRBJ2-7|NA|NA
TGTGCCAGCAGCTTGCGACAGCCCTCCTACGAGCAGTACTTC
CASSLRQPSYEQYF
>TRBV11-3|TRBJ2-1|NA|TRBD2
TGTGCCAGCAGCTTAGGCTCGTGGGGACTAGCAGATAGGGAGCAGTTCTTC
CASSLGSWGLADREQFF
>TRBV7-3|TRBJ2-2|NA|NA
TGTGCCAGCACCCCGGCGGGCACCGGGGAGCTGTTTTTT
CASTPAGTGELFF
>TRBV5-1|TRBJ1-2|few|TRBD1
TGCGCCAGCAGCCAAAGGACAGGGGGCGAGTCTAACTATGGCTACACCTTC
CASSQRTGGESNYGYTF
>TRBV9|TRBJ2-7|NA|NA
TGTGCCAGCAGCGTAGATGGCCGCTCCTACGAGCAGTACTTC
CASSVDGRSYEQYF
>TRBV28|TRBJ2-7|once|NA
TGTGCCAGCAGTGCCATTTGGGATTCCTACGAGCAGTACTTC
CASSAIWDSYEQYF
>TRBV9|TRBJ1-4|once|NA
TGTGCCAGCAGCGTCTCGGGGGCAGGTGAAAAACTGTTTTTT
CASSVSGAGEKLFF
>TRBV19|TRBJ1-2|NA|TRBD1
TGTGCCAGTAGTTCCTGGACAGGGGCGAGTGGCTACACCTTC
CASSSWTGASGYTF
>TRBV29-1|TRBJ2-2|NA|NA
TGCAGCGTTGGGCGGGGAGGGGAGCTGTTTTTT
CSVGRGGELFF
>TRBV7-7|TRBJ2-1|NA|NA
TGTGCTAGCAGCTTATTCACCGGGGCATACGATGAGCAGTTCTTC
CASSLFTGAYDEQFF
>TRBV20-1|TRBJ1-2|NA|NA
TGCAGTGCCCTTGGAGGCTATGGCTACACCTTC
CSALGGYGYTF
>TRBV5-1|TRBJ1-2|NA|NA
TGCGCCAGCAGCTTGGACAGGGATGGCTACACCTTC
CASSLDRDGYTF
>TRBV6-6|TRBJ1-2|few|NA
TGTGCCAGCAGTCTGTATCCGGGAGATGGCTACACCTTC
CASSLYPGDGYTF
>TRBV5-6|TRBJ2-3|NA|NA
TGTGCCAGCAGCTTGGACTCAGATACGCAGTATTTT
CASSLDSDTQYF
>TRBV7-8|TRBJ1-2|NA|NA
TGTGCCAGCAGCCAGGACAGCCCGCGTTGGGGCTACACCTTC
CASSQDSPRWGYTF
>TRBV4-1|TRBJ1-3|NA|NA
TGCGCCAGCAGCCAAGCGAAAGGCCGGGACGCCGACTCTGGAAACACCATATATTTT
CASSQAKGRDADSGNTIYF
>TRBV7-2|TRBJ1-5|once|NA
TGTGCCAGCAGCTGGAGGGCCGGCAATCAGCCCCAGCATTTT
CASSWRAGNQPQHF
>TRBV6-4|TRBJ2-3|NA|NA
TGTGCCAGCAGGGAAACTAGCACAGATACGCAGTATTTT
CASRETSTDTQYF
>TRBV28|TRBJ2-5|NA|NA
TGTGCCAGCAGTCCAGAGACTTTTCCTCGGGGAGAGCAGTACTTC
CASSPETFPRGEQYF
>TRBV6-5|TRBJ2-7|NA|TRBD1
TGTGCCAGCATGGGGACAGGGTTCGAGCAGTACTTC
CASMGTGFEQYF
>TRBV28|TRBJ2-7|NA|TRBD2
TGTGCCAGCAGTTTAAGCGGGAGGTACGAGCAGTACTTC
CASSLSGRYEQYF